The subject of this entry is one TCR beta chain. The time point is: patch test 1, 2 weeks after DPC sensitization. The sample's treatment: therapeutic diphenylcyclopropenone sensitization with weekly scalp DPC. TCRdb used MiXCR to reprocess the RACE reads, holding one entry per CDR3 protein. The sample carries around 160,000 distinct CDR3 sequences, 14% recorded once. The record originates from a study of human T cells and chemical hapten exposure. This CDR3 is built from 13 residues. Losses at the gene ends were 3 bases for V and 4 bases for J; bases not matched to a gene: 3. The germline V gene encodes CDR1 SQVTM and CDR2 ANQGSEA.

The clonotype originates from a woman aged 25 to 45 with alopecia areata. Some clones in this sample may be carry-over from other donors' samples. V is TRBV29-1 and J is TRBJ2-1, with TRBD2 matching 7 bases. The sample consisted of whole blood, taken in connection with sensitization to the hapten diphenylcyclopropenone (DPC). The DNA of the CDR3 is TGCAGCGTTGATGCGGGGGTGTACAATGAGCAGTTCTTC. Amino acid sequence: CSVDAGVYNEQFF.